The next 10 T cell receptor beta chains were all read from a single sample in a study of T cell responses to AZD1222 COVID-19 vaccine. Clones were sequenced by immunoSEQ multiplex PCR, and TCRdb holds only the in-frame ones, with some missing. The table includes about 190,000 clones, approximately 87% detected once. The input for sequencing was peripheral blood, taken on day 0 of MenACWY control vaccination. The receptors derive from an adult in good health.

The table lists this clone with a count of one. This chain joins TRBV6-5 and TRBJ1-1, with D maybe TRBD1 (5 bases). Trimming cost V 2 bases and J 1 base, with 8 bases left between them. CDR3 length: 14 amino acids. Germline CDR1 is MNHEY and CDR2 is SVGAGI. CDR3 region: CASSYRGENTEAFF. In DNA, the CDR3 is TGTGCCAGCAGTTACAGGGGCGAGAACACTGAAGCTTTCTTT.

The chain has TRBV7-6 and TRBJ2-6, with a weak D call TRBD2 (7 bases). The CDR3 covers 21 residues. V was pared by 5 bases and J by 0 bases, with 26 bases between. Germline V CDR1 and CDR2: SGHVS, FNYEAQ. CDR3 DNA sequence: TGTGCCAGCAGCAACGACGCGGGGGCCCTGGTCCTGCACTCTGGGGCCAACGTCCTGACTTTC. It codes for CASSNDAGALVLHSGANVLTF. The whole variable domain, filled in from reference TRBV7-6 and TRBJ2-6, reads GAGVSQSPRYKVTKRGQDVALRCDPISGHVSLYWYRQALGQGPEFLTYFNYEAQQDKSGLPNDRFSAERPEGSISTLTIQRTEQRDSAMYRCASSNDAGALVLHSGANVLTFGAGSRLTVL.

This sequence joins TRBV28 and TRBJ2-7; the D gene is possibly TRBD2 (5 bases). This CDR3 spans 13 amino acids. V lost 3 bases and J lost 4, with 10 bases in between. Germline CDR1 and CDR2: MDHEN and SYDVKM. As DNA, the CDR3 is TGTGCCAGCAGTTTGGTCCGGGGATACGAGCAGTACTTC. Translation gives CASSLVRGYEQYF.

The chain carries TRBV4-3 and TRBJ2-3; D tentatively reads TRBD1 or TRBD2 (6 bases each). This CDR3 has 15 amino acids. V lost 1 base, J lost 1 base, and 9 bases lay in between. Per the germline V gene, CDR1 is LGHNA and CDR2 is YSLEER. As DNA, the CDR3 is TGCGCCAGCAGCCAAGGAAGGGGGGGCACAGATACGCAGTATTTT. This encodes CASSQGRGGTDTQYF.

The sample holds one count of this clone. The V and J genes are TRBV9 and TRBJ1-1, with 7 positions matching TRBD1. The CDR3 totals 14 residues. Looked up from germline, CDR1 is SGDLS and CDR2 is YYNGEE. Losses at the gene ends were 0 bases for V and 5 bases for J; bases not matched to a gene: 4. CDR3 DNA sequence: TGTGCCAGCAGCGTAGGCGGCAGGGGGACTGAAGCTTTCTTT. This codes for CASSVGGRGTEAFF.

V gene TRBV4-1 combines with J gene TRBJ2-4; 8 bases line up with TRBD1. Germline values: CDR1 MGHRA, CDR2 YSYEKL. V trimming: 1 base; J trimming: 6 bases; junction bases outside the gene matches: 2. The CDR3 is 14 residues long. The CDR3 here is CASSQAGTGNIQYF. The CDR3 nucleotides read TGCGCCAGCAGCCAAGCCGGGACAGGAAACATTCAGTACTTC.

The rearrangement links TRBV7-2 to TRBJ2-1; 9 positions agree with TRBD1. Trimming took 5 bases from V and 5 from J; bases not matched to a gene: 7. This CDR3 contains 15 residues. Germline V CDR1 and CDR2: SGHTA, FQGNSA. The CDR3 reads CASSPIDRGDNEQFF. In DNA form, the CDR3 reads TGTGCCAGCAGCCCAATCGACAGGGGGGACAATGAGCAGTTCTTC.

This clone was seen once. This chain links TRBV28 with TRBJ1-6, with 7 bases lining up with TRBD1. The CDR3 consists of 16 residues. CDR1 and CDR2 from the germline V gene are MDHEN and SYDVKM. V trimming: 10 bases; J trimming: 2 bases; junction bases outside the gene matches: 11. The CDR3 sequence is CATVQNQGAYNSPLHF. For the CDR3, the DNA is TGTGCCACCGTTCAGAACCAGGGGGCCTATAATTCACCCCTCCACTTT.

CDR3 nucleotides: TGTGCCAGCGGACAGGGCCAAGAGACCCAGTACTTC. Its translation is CASGQGQETQYF. The chain recombines TRBV2 with TRBJ2-5; 8 bases are a match to TRBD1. Germline V gene lookup returns CDR1 SNHLY and CDR2 FYNNEI. CDR3 length equals 12 residues. With 8 bases clipped from V and 1 base from J, the junction kept 0 bases outside the gene matches.

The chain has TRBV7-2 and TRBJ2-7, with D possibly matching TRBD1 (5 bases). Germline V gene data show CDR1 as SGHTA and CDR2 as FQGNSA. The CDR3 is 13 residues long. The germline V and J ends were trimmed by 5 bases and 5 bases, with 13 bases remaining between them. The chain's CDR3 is CASSQRQYDEQYF. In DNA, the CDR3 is TGTGCCAGCAGCCAGCGACAGTATGACGAGCAGTACTTC.